One sample yielded the 26 T cell receptor beta chains listed below, sequenced in a study of CD8 T cells in ankylosing spondylitis. TCRdb called the 5' RACE reads again in MiXCR, with one record for every CDR3 protein. The profile shows about 300,000 distinct CDR3 sequences, 20% to 25% of them singletons. Sequencing used blood, either unsorted or a sorted T cell fraction (not recorded which). Receptors originate from a female donor with ankylosing spondylitis or in good health (not recorded which).

The chain joins TRBV6-5 to TRBJ2-1, with 16 bases matching TRBD2. The J segment lost 12 bases and the V segment lost 4 bases, leaving 6 bases of the junction unmatched. In germline, CDR1 is MNHEY, CDR2 SVGAGI. This CDR3 region has 15 residues. The CDR3 sequence is CASSSGTSGRAGQFF. The CDR3 DNA sequence: TGTGCCAGCAGTTCCGGGACTAGCGGGAGGGCCGGGCAGTTCTTC.

This clonotype was seen a few times. The gene calls are TRBV6-5 and TRBJ2-4; D not certain. This CDR3 has 12 residues. V lost 6 bases and J lost 8, with 11 bases in between. Germline CDR1 and CDR2: MNHEY and SVGAGI. The CDR3 DNA sequence: TGTGCCAGCAGGAAGACCCGGGACATTCAGTACTTC. It codes for CASRKTRDIQYF.

Comments on this clonotype: This may be a read error, as it is one base from a much larger clone. The chain couples TRBV13 to TRBJ2-5; tentative D call: TRBD2 (6 bases). The V end lost 2 bases, the J end lost 5 bases, and 9 bases lay between the germline ends. CDR3 length: 13 amino acids. Per germline, CDR1 PRHDT and CDR2 FYEKMQ (reference sequence). CDR3 DNA sequence: TGTGCCAGCAGCTTATTCCGGGGGGAGACCCAGTACTTC. This codes for CASSLFRGETQYF.

The genes are TRBV18 and TRBJ2-7; TRBD1 matches 7 bases. V shed 1 base and J 3 bases; nucleotides not matched to a gene: 3. In germline, CDR1 is KGHSH, CDR2 LQKENI. The CDR3 runs to 14 residues. In DNA, the CDR3 is TGTGCCAGCTCACCACAGGGGGCAGGCTACGAGCAGTACTTC. Protein sequence: CASSPQGAGYEQYF. The variable domain in full, with the rest retrieved from reference TRBV18 and TRBJ2-7, is NAGVMQNPRHLVRRRGQEARLRCSPMKGHSHVYWYRQLPEEGLKFMVYLQKENIIDESGMPKERFSAEFPKEGPSILRIQQVVRGDSAAYFCASSPQGAGYEQYFGPGTRLTVT.

This clonotype was detected a few times. The chain employs TRBV7-3 and TRBJ2-3; TRBD2 matches 8 bases. With V trimmed by 5 bases and J by 0 bases, 10 bases remained unmatched. The CDR3 runs to 17 residues. The germline CDR1 and CDR2 sequences are SGHTA and FQGTGA. The CDR3 DNA is TGTGCCAGCAGCGCCCAAGCGGGAGACCCTAGCACAGATACGCAGTATTTT. Translating gives CASSAQAGDPSTDTQYF.

The chain couples TRBV10-3 to TRBJ1-1; maybe TRBD1 (6 bases). The V gene's germline CDR1 is ENHRY and CDR2 SYGVKD. There are 13 residues in the CDR3. Trimming pared 6 bases from V and 1 base from J, leaving 9 bases between. The CDR3 bases are TGTGCCATCAGGGGGACATCGAACACTGAAGCTTTCTTT. Its protein is CAIRGTSNTEAFF.

The chain uses TRBV28 and TRBJ2-7; TRBD2 aligns across 12 bases. The CDR3 has 14 amino acids. Trimming took 7 bases from V and 4 from J; bases not matched to a gene: 5. The V gene's germline CDR1 is MDHEN and CDR2 SYDVKM. The CDR3 DNA reads TGTGCCAGCACCAGACTAGCGGGAGTGTACGAGCAGTACTTC. Its protein is CASTRLAGVYEQYF.

This clonotype was counted at least ten times. V is TRBV5-1 and J is TRBJ2-7; D not certain. The CDR3 runs to 11 residues. The V gene's germline CDR1 is SGHRS and CDR2 YFSETQ. V was clipped by 1 base and J by 5 bases, with 4 bases between them. The CDR3 sequence: CASSLKDEQYF. As DNA, the CDR3 is TGCGCCAGCAGCTTGAAGGACGAGCAGTACTTC. Combining the CDR3 with reference TRBV5-1 and TRBJ2-7 gives the whole variable domain KAGVTQTPRYLIKTRGQQVTLSCSPISGHRSVSWYQQTPGQGLQFLFEYFSETQRNKGNFPGRFSGRQFSNSRSEMNVSTLELGDSALYLCASSLKDEQYFGPGTRLTVT.

In its sample, this clonotype was seen a few times. J is TRBJ2-7 and V is TRBV29-1, with 10 bases identical to TRBD2. V gave up 6 bases and J gave up 2 bases; unmatched junction bases: 10. Germline CDR1 and CDR2: SQVTM and ANQGSEA. The CDR3 loop spans 15 amino acids. CDR3 residues: CSVLRTSGFAYEQYF. DNA of the CDR3: TGCAGCGTGTTAAGGACTAGCGGATTTGCCTACGAGCAGTACTTC.

Only a few counts were recorded for this clonotype. V usage is TRBV5-1 and J usage is TRBJ1-2, with D possibly matching TRBD1 (5 bases). The ends were cut back, 5 bases at V and 7 bases at J, with 18 bases in the middle. The CDR3 extends over 14 amino acids. From germline, CDR1 is SGHRS and CDR2 YFSETQ. The DNA for the CDR3 is TGCGCCAGCAGATCAAGAGGGACCGGGGCTGGCTACACCTTC. Residues: CASRSRGTGAGYTF.

This clonotype was recorded at least ten times. This rearrangement joins TRBV29-1 to TRBJ2-2, with D maybe TRBD2 (6 bases). The V end lost 4 bases, the J end lost 3 bases, and 12 bases lay between the germline ends. The CDR3 totals 14 residues. Germline CDR1 reads SQVTM; CDR2 reads ANQGSEA. CDR3 sequence reads: CSVGSGGYTGELFF. As DNA, the CDR3 is TGCAGCGTTGGCAGCGGAGGGTACACCGGGGAGCTGTTTTTT.

The sample holds a few counts of this clonotype. The chain's CDR3 is CASSSDPRGRNTQYF. CDR3 sequence (DNA): TGTGCCAGCAGCTCCGATCCCAGGGGCCGGAATACGCAGTATTTT. The J gene is TRBJ2-3, the V gene TRBV7-6, with a weak D call TRBD1 (6 bases). CDR1 and CDR2 (germline): SGHVS, FNYEAQ. The CDR3 totals 15 residues. V was cut by 4 bases and J by 7 bases, with 18 bases left in between.

This clonotype was picked up a small number of times. J is TRBJ2-6 and V is TRBV6-1, with D perhaps matching TRBD2 (5 bases). V shed 1 base and J shed 3 bases, with 7 bases lying between them. The CDR3 has 15 amino acids. Germline V gene lookup returns CDR1 MNHNS and CDR2 SASEGT. Here the CDR3 reads CASSEDEGGANVLTF. In nucleotides, the CDR3 is TGTGCCAGCAGTGAAGATGAGGGTGGGGCCAACGTCCTGACTTTC.

The chain carries TRBV12-3 or TRBV12-4 and TRBJ2-7; D is ambiguous. The CDR3 extends over 14 amino acids. Between the trimmed V and J ends, which lost 6 bases and 5 bases, there was a span of 17 bases. CDR3 bases: TGTGCCAGCAGCCCCGGCGTCCTACAGAACGAGCAGTACTTC. It translates to CASSPGVLQNEQYF.

The rearrangement links TRBV5-1 to TRBJ2-7, with TRBD1 matching over 9 bases. V lost 5 bases, J lost 2 bases, and 2 bases stayed unmatched. Germline V gene data show CDR1 as SGHRS and CDR2 as YFSETQ. The CDR3 consists of 13 residues. The CDR3 here is CASRGDRAYEQYF. CDR3 DNA sequence: TGCGCCAGCAGAGGGGACAGGGCCTACGAGCAGTACTTC.

This clonotype was seen a handful of times. In nucleotides, the CDR3 is TGTGCCAGCAGTCCAACAGGGACTGGAAACACCATATATTTT. Encoded protein: CASSPTGTGNTIYF. The V gene is TRBV12-3 or TRBV12-4, the J gene TRBJ1-3; possibly TRBD1 for D (6 bases). CDR3 length equals 14 residues. V gave up 5 bases and J gave up 2 bases, with 10 bases separating them.

This rearrangement joins TRBV9 to TRBJ2-2; D assignment may be TRBD1 or TRBD2 (7 bases each). This CDR3 is built from 16 residues. The V end lost 4 bases, the J end lost 2 bases, and 15 bases lay between the germline ends. The germline V gene encodes CDR1 SGDLS and CDR2 YYNGEE. CDR3 sequence: CASSTGGTDNTGELFF. CDR3 DNA sequence: TGTGCCAGCAGCACCGGGGGGACAGACAACACCGGGGAGCTGTTTTTT.

This clonotype was seen repeatedly, ten times or more. The chain combines TRBV20-1 with TRBJ2-2; D ambiguous. Germline V gene lookup returns CDR1 DFQATT and CDR2 SNEGSKA (reference sequence). This CDR3 is built from 11 residues. V lost 1 base and J 6 bases, leaving 3 bases between the germline ends. CDR3 sequence reads: CSARVAGELFF. The CDR3 DNA reads TGCAGTGCTAGAGTAGCCGGGGAGCTGTTTTTT.

This clonotype was detected a few times. The chain is built from TRBV6-1 and TRBJ1-6; D gene unclear. Trimming removed 5 bases from V and 7 bases from J, with 9 bases in between. The germline gives CDR1 MNHNS, CDR2 SASEGT. The CDR3 runs 13 residues. This CDR3 is CASSRSLNSPLHF. The CDR3 DNA sequence: TGTGCCAGCAGTCGGAGTTTAAATTCACCCCTCCACTTT.

V gene TRBV6-2 or TRBV6-3 combines with J gene TRBJ2-7, with D maybe TRBD1 (6 bases). The CDR3 consists of 14 residues. Germline CDR1 is MNHEY and CDR2 is SVGEGT. V lost 2 bases, J lost 6 bases, and 14 bases lay in between. As DNA, the CDR3 is TGTGCCAGCAGTTACCCGGAAAGGGGGACCGAGCAGTACTTC. Residues: CASSYPERGTEQYF.

The sample holds a few counts of this clonotype. The chain employs TRBV20-1 and TRBJ1-1; 9 bases align to TRBD1. With V trimmed by 5 bases and J by 6 bases, 7 bases remained unmatched. Germline V gene data show CDR1 as DFQATT and CDR2 as SNEGSKA (reference sequence). CDR3 length: 13 amino acids. In DNA form, the CDR3 reads TGCAGTGCTCCGGGACAGGGAAGAGCTGAAGCTTTCTTT. Translated, it gives CSAPGQGRAEAFF.

The chain has TRBV9 and TRBJ2-3, with D hard to call. V was cut by 0 bases and J by 1 base, with 6 bases left in between. The CDR3 is made up of 14 amino acids. CDR1 and CDR2 (germline): SGDLS, YYNGEE. CDR3 protein: CASSVGAGTDTQYF. CDR3 bases: TGTGCCAGCAGCGTAGGGGCAGGCACAGATACGCAGTATTTT.

This clonotype has at least ten counts. The V call is TRBV12-3 or TRBV12-4, the J call TRBJ1-5; D unclear. This CDR3 is 15 amino acids long. V was clipped by 8 bases and J by 2 bases, with 16 bases between them. The CDR3 sequence is CASRFGSLGNQPQHF. The CDR3 DNA is TGTGCCAGCCGGTTCGGGTCTCTGGGCAATCAGCCCCAGCATTTT.

This clonotype was observed a handful of times. The chain uses TRBV20-1 and TRBJ2-7, with a tentative D call TRBD2 (6 bases). Trimming stripped 6 bases from V and 8 bases from J, with 14 bases between. CDR1 DFQATT and CDR2 SNEGSKA come from the germline V gene (reference sequence). The CDR3 sequence is 11 residues long. The CDR3 is CSAGGPLQQYF. As DNA, the CDR3 is TGCAGTGCAGGAGGGCCCTTACAGCAGTACTTC.

The rearrangement links TRBV12-3 or TRBV12-4 to TRBJ2-3, with 9 bases identical to TRBD2. The CDR3 consists of 14 residues. V gave up 3 bases and J gave up 4 bases; unmatched junction bases: 2. The CDR3 DNA sequence: TGTGCCAGCAGTTTGGCGGGAGGGCCAGATACGCAGTATTTT. It is translated as CASSLAGGPDTQYF.

V and J are TRBV5-1 and TRBJ1-5; possible D gene TRBD1, 5 bases. Germline-derived CDR1 and CDR2 are SGHRS and YFSETQ. The CDR3 covers 15 residues. Between the trimmed V and J ends, which lost 0 bases and 6 bases, there was a span of 13 bases. CDR3 residues: CASSLAGQGGQPQHF. The CDR3 nucleotides read TGCGCCAGCAGCTTGGCCGGGCAGGGCGGTCAGCCCCAGCATTTT.